The 28 T cell receptor beta chains below all came from one sample that was sequenced in a study of regulatory T cells in long-lasting Graves disease. Sequencing libraries for TCR beta were prepared with iRepertoire HTBI primers and Arm-PCR of CDR3 regions. TCRdb re-derived calls from the multiplex PCR reads in MiXCR, one entry per CDR3 protein. The table has roughly 560,000 distinct CDR3 sequences, around 13% seen once. Indicated time point: newly diagnosed GD, antithyroid drugs for less than 3 months. Construction of the TCR library relied on RNA isolated from PBMCs. The same sample was also used in a study of T cells in Graves' hyperthyroidism and ophthalmopathy.

The sequencing used peripheral blood mononuclear cells (PBMCs), collected at new diagnosis, from a patient treated with antithyroid drugs. Receptor source: a woman in her twenties or thirties with Graves disease.

This clonotype was observed many times. CDR3 in amino acids: CASRLLAGAIGSPLHF. The CDR3 DNA is TGTGCCAGCAGGCTGCTGGCAGGGGCAATAGGTTCACCCCTCCACTTT. The V and J genes are TRBV11-2 and TRBJ1-6; a weak D match, TRBD1 (6 bases). This CDR3 is built from 16 residues. Germline V gene sequence: CDR1 SGHAT, CDR2 FQNNGV. Trimming shortened V by 6 bases and J by 9 bases, and 21 bases separated the two germline ends. Looking up the rest from reference TRBV11-2 and TRBJ1-6 gives the full variable domain: EAGVAQSPRYKIIEKRQSVAFWCNPISGHATLYWYQQILGQGPKLLIQFQNNGVVDDSQLPKDRFSAERLKGVDSTLKIQPAKLEDSAVYLCASRLLAGAIGSPLHFGNGTRLTVT.

The V and J genes are TRBV4-3 and TRBJ2-1, with a weak D call TRBD1 (6 bases). The CDR3 length is 15 residues. Per the germline V gene, CDR1 is LGHNA and CDR2 is YSLEER. The V end was cut by 1 base, the J end by 8 bases, with 15 bases between. CDR3 nucleotides: TGCGCCAGCAGCCAAGCCCGCGGATGGGGGCATGAGCAGTTCTTC. It is translated as CASSQARGWGHEQFF.

V usage is TRBV11-2 and J usage is TRBJ1-1, with 7 bases aligning to TRBD1. CDR3 length equals 16 residues. V shed 7 bases and J 0 bases; nucleotides not matched to a gene: 11. CDR1 and CDR2 (germline): SGHAT, FQNNGV. The CDR3 DNA reads as TGTGCCAGCACCCGGGGATTTGGACAGGTGAACACTGAAGCTTTCTTT. As protein: CASTRGFGQVNTEAFF.

This clonotype was seen a handful of times. It is likely a read error: a sequence one base away is far more abundant. CDR3 in DNA: TGTGCCAGCAGCTTAGAGCCTGGAGGGGCGTTCTACGAGCAGTACTTC. Translated, it gives CASSLEPGGAFYEQYF. This sequence joins TRBV11-2 and TRBJ2-4, with a tentative D call TRBD2 (6 bases). The tail of the sequence fits TRBJ2-7 better, so the J call may be wrong. Per germline, CDR1 SGHAT and CDR2 FQNNGV. The CDR3 contains 16 residues.

This clonotype has ten or more counts. The chain combines TRBV10-2 with TRBJ2-7; D is unresolved. The V end lost 2 bases, the J end lost 5 bases, and 7 bases lay between the germline ends. The CDR3 sequence is 12 residues long. CDR1 is WSHSY and CDR2 is SAAADI in the germline V gene. The CDR3 is CASSEAVHEQYF. The CDR3 DNA follows: TGCGCCAGCAGTGAGGCAGTGCACGAGCAGTACTTC.

This clonotype was detected many times. This chain joins TRBV20-1 and TRBJ2-3; weak D call: TRBD2 (6 bases). V lost 7 bases and J 4 bases, leaving 15 bases between the germline ends. Germline CDR1 reads DFQATT; CDR2 reads SNEGSKA (reference sequence). This CDR3 has 13 residues. The CDR3 DNA is TGCAGTGTGGTACGGGAGTGGGCAGATACGCAGTATTTT. Translated: CSVVREWADTQYF.

This sequence joins TRBV4-3 and TRBJ2-2; a weak D match, TRBD2 (7 bases). The germline V and J ends were trimmed by 4 bases and 4 bases, with 16 bases remaining between them. The CDR3 runs to 16 residues. Germline assignment: CDR1 LGHNA and CDR2 YSLEER. The CDR3 region has the DNA TGCGCCAGCAGCCGAGAAAAGGGAGGGGGCACCGGGGAGCTGTTTTTT. Its protein is CASSREKGGGTGELFF.

This clonotype was seen repeatedly, ten times or more. The V call is TRBV19, the J call TRBJ2-3; D is uncertain. This CDR3 comprises 13 residues. Per the germline V gene, CDR1 is LNHDA and CDR2 is SQIVND (reference sequence). The V and J ends lost 10 bases and 0 bases respectively, with 11 bases between them. CDR3 protein: CATKWSSTDTQYF. In DNA, the CDR3 is TGTGCCACTAAATGGAGCAGCACAGATACGCAGTATTTT.

As regards this clonotype: Possible read error: a much larger clone is one base away. V is TRBV7-2 and J is TRBJ1-1; 8 nucleotides agree with TRBD1. The CDR3 runs to 14 residues. Germline-derived CDR1 and CDR2 are SGHTA and FQGNSA. For the CDR3, the DNA is TGTGCCAACAGCGGGGACAGGATGAACACTGAAGCTTTCTTT. This sequence encodes CANSGDRMNTEAFF.

This clonotype was observed at least ten times. The chain carries TRBV11-2 and TRBJ2-5; 11 nucleotides agree with TRBD2. The junction had 7 bases not matched to a gene; V was cut back by 0 bases and J by 4 bases. The CDR3 has 17 amino acids. Per the germline V gene, CDR1 is SGHAT and CDR2 is FQNNGV. The CDR3 loop is CASSLEIAGGPRETQYF. The CDR3 bases are TGTGCCAGCAGCTTAGAGATAGCGGGAGGGCCAAGAGAGACCCAGTACTTC.

This clonotype occurred many times. The chain carries TRBV30 and TRBJ1-1; a possible D gene is TRBD1 (6 bases). Germline CDR1 and CDR2: GTSNPN and SVGIG (reference sequence). The CDR3 has 14 amino acids. Trimming took 4 bases from V and 7 from J, leaving 19 bases between them. CDR3 in amino acids: CAWTVGGAALEAFF. CDR3 coding DNA: TGTGCCTGGACCGTCGGGGGGGCGGCCCTTGAAGCTTTCTTT.

This clonotype was found many times. The V gene is TRBV20-1, the J gene TRBJ2-7; D not resolved. CDR3 length: 13 residues. Germline V CDR1 and CDR2: DFQATT, SNEGSKA (reference sequence). Trimming took 2 bases from V and 3 from J, leaving 11 bases between them. This chain's CDR3 is CSARHRLNYEQYF. DNA for the CDR3: TGCAGTGCTAGACACCGATTGAACTACGAGCAGTACTTC.

This clonotype occurred many times. The chain carries TRBV3-1 and TRBJ2-1; perhaps D is TRBD1 or TRBD2 (5 bases each). The germline gives CDR1 LGHDT, CDR2 YNNKEL (reference sequence). V lost 3 bases to trimming and J lost 4 bases, with 16 bases between them. The CDR3 extends over 16 amino acids. CDR3 nucleotide sequence: TGTGCCAGCAGCCAGAGGGGTCGGCAGGGATACAATGAGCAGTTCTTC. Encoded protein: CASSQRGRQGYNEQFF.

In this sample, this clonotype turned up many times. This rearrangement joins TRBV6-1 to TRBJ1-3; D unclear. V lost 4 bases and J lost 0, with 7 bases in between. This CDR3 region has 14 residues. From germline, CDR1 is MNHNS and CDR2 SASEGT. CDR3 loop: CASSATYSGNTIYF. The CDR3 DNA reads TGTGCCAGCAGTGCCACCTACTCTGGAAACACCATATATTTT.

This clonotype was counted many times. The V and J genes are TRBV18 and TRBJ2-1; D is undetermined. This CDR3 has 16 amino acids. V was cut by 0 bases and J by 3 bases, with 12 bases left in between. In germline, CDR1 is KGHSH, CDR2 LQKENI. CDR3 nucleotides: TGTGCCAGCTCACCACCGTCTAAGCTCGGCTACAATGAGCAGTTCTTC. This codes for CASSPPSKLGYNEQFF.

This clonotype was found many times. This chain's CDR3 is CSARTQLDTQYF. CDR3 DNA sequence: TGCAGTGCCAGGACTCAACTGGATACGCAGTATTTT. The V and J genes are TRBV20-1 and TRBJ2-3; D is possibly TRBD2 (5 bases). CDR3 length: 12 amino acids. The germline V and J ends were trimmed by 6 bases and 6 bases, with 13 bases remaining between them. CDR1 DFQATT and CDR2 SNEGSKA come from the germline V gene (reference sequence).

This clonotype was seen ten or more times. Compared with germline, one end of the junction differs, possibly owing to a read error. The gene calls are TRBV7-9 and TRBJ2-1, with TRBD1 matching 7 bases. The CDR3 length is 12 residues. Per the germline V gene, CDR1 is SEHNR and CDR2 is FQNEAQ (reference sequence). The CDR3 nucleotides are TGTGCCAGCAGCTCCGGACCGGGACAGTCTTCATTC. Translation: CASSSGPGQSSF.

Remarks on this clonotype: This is likely an artifact of a read error, given a far larger clone one base away. CDR3 coding DNA: TGTGCCAGCAGCCTGGGACTCACACCCCACGAGCAGTACTTC. As protein: CASSLGLTPHEQYF. The V call is TRBV11-2, the J call TRBJ2-7; perhaps TRBD2 as D (6 bases). The CDR3 loop spans 14 amino acids. Trimming cost V 5 bases and J 5 bases, with 16 bases left between them. CDR1 SGHAT and CDR2 FQNNGV come from the germline V gene.

At least ten counts were recorded for this clonotype. The rearrangement links TRBV20-1 to TRBJ2-7, with 14 bases matching TRBD2. Germline values: CDR1 DFQATT, CDR2 SNEGSKA (reference sequence). The CDR3 is made up of 15 amino acids. The trim removed 4 bases at V and 0 bases at J, leaving 2 bases unmatched. CDR3 protein: CSAKGLAGASYEQYF. The CDR3 bases are TGCAGTGCTAAGGGACTAGCGGGAGCCTCCTACGAGCAGTACTTC.

This chain links TRBV27 with TRBJ2-1, with TRBD2 matching over 7 bases. CDR3 size: 15 residues. Germline lookup yields CDR1 MNHEY and CDR2 SMNVEV (reference sequence). Trimming cost V 7 bases and J 3 bases; bases outside gene matches: 9. CDR3 residues: CASTSGGSDYNEQFF. The CDR3 coding sequence is TGTGCCAGCACCTCCGGCGGGAGCGACTACAATGAGCAGTTCTTC.

At least ten counts were recorded for this clonotype. V gene TRBV30 combines with J gene TRBJ1-2; D gene unclear. The germline CDR1 and CDR2 sequences are GTSNPN and SVGIG (reference sequence). The germline V and J ends were trimmed by 6 bases and 8 bases, with 10 bases remaining between them. The CDR3 is 10 residues long. This CDR3 is CACQVWGYTF. The CDR3 DNA is TGTGCCTGTCAAGTTTGGGGCTACACCTTC. The full variable domain, rest sourced from reference TRBV30 and TRBJ1-2, is SQTIHQWPATLVQPVGSPLSLECTVEGTSNPNLYWYRQAAGRGLQLLFYSVGIGQISSEVPQNLSASRPQDRQFILSSKKLLLSDSGFYLCACQVWGYTFGSGTRLTVV.

This clonotype has at least ten counts. This chain uses TRBV7-2 with TRBJ2-3; D call uncertain. Germline CDR1 reads SGHTA; CDR2 reads FQGNSA. V was clipped by 4 bases and J by 3 bases, with 8 bases between them. There are 13 residues in the CDR3. Here the CDR3 reads CASSSAETDTQYF. CDR3 bases: TGTGCCAGCAGCTCGGCGGAGACAGATACGCAGTATTTT.

This clonotype was counted ten times or more. The chain employs TRBV19 and TRBJ1-6, with 10 nucleotides matching TRBD1. V gave up 9 bases and J gave up 8 bases; unmatched junction bases: 4. Germline CDR1 is LNHDA and CDR2 is SQIVND (reference sequence). The CDR3 sequence is 13 residues long. This CDR3 reads CASAGQGYSPLHF. The CDR3 bases are TGTGCCAGCGCGGGACAGGGGTATTCACCCCTCCACTTT.

In its sample, this clonotype was seen once. The chain couples TRBV5-1 to TRBJ2-6; D call uncertain. The V gene lost 1 base and the J gene lost 0 bases, with 5 bases spanning the gap. CDR3 length: 15 amino acids. CDR1 is SGHRS and CDR2 is YFSETQ in the germline V gene. The CDR3 DNA follows: TGCGCCAGCAGCTTGCGGCCCTCTGGGGCCAACGTCCTGACTTTC. Protein: CASSLRPSGANVLTF.

This clonotype was counted ten times or more. The gene calls are TRBV7-9 and TRBJ2-3, with TRBD1 matching 8 bases. Losses at the gene ends were 5 bases for V and 3 bases for J; bases not matched to a gene: 7. CDR1 SEHNR and CDR2 FQNEAQ come from the germline V gene (reference sequence). The CDR3 length is 15 residues. CDR3 coding DNA: TGTGCCAGCAGCCCTATTGACAGGGGAACAGATACGCAGTATTTT. Translation gives CASSPIDRGTDTQYF.

This clonotype appeared a single time. The chain couples TRBV7-9 to TRBJ2-5; 9 bases fit TRBD1. CDR3 size: 15 residues. Germline V CDR1 and CDR2: SEHNR, FQNEAQ (reference sequence). Germline trimming cut 4 bases from V and 3 bases from J; bases unmatched to any gene: 6. The CDR3 coding sequence is TGTGCCAGCAGCTCCCCGGGACAGGGAAAAGAGACCCAGTACTTC. This encodes CASSSPGQGKETQYF.

V gene TRBV20-1 combines with J gene TRBJ2-7, with a tentative D call TRBD1 (6 bases). Germline loops: CDR1 DFQATT, CDR2 SNEGSKA (reference sequence). V was clipped by 3 bases and J by 4 bases, with 10 bases between them. This CDR3 has 12 amino acids. The CDR3, as DNA: TGCAGTGCTAGGGTCACAGGGTACGAGCAGTACTTC. Translated: CSARVTGYEQYF.

This chain joins TRBV5-1 and TRBJ2-3; D is tentatively TRBD1 or TRBD2 (5 bases each). With 3 bases removed from V and 6 bases from J, the gap between germline ends came to 23 bases. Germline-derived CDR1 and CDR2 are SGHRS and YFSETQ. This CDR3 has 17 amino acids. CDR3 DNA sequence: TGCGCCAGCAGCTGGACCTCAGGGAGTCGGGGTTCGGATACGCAGTATTTT. Amino acid sequence: CASSWTSGSRGSDTQYF.